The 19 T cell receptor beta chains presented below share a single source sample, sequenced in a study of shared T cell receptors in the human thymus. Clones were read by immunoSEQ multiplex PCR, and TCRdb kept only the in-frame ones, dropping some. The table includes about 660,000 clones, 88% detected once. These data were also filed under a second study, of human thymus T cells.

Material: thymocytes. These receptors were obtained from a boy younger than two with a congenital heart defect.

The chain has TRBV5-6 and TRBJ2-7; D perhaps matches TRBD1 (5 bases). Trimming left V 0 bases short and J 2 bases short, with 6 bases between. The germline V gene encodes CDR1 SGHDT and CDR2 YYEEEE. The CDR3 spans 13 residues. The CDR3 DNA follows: TGTGCCAGCAGCTTGGAACAGGCCTACGAGCAGTACTTC. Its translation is CASSLEQAYEQYF.

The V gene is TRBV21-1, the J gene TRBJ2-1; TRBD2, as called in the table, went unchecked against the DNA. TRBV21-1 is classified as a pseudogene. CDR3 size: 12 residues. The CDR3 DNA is TGTTACGAAGGTAGCGCGAGCAATGAGCAGTTCTTC. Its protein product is CYEGSASNEQFF.

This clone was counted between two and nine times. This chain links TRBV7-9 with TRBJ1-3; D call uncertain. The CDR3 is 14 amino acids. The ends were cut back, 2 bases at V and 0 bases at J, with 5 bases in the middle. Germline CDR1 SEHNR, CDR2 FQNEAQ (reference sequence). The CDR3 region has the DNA TGTGCCAGCAGCTTAAGCTTCTCTGGAAACACCATATATTTT. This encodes CASSLSFSGNTIYF.

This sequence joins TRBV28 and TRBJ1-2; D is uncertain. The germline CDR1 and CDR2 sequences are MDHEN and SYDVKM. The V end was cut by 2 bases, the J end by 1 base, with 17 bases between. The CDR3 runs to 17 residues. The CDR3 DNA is TGTGCCAGCAGTTTACCCCCCGGGGAGGCGATTAACTATGGCTACACCTTC. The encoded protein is CASSLPPGEAINYGYTF.

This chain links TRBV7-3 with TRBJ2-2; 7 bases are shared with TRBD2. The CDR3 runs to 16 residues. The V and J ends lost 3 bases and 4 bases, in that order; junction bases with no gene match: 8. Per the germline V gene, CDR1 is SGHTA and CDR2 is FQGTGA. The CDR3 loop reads CASSLDHGGGTGELFF. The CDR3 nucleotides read TGTGCCAGCAGCTTGGACCATGGGGGGGGCACCGGGGAGCTGTTTTTT.

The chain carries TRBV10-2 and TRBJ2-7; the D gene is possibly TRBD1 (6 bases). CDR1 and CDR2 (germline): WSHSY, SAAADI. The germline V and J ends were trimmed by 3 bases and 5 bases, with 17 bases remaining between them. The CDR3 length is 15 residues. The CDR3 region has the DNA TGCGCCAGCAGTGACCGAGAGGGACATAATAACGAGCAGTACTTC. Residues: CASSDREGHNNEQYF.

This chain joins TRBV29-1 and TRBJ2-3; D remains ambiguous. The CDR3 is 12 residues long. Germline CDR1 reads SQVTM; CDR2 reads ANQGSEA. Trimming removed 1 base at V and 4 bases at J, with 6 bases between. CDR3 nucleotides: TGCAGCGTTGAAGCGGCGGCAGATACGCAGTATTTT. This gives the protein CSVEAAADTQYF.

The DNA for the CDR3 is TGCGCCAGCCCCCTAGACAGGGGGATTTACGAGCAGTACTTC. This translates into CASPLDRGIYEQYF. The V call is TRBV5-1, the J call TRBJ2-7, with TRBD1 identical over 9 bases. The V gene's germline CDR1 is SGHRS and CDR2 YFSETQ. V shed 7 bases and J 4 bases; nucleotides not matched to a gene: 9. This CDR3 spans 14 amino acids. The entire variable domain, with the rest obtained from reference TRBV5-1 and TRBJ2-7, is as follows: KAGVTQTPRYLIKTRGQQVTLSCSPISGHRSVSWYQQTPGQGLQFLFEYFSETQRNKGNFPGRFSGRQFSNSRSEMNVSTLELGDSALYLCASPLDRGIYEQYFGPGTRLTVT.

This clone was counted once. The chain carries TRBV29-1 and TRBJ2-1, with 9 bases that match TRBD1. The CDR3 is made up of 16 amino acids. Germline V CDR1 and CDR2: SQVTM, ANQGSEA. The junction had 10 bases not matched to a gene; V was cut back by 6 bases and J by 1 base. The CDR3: CSVGDRETRSYNEQFF. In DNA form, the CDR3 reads TGCAGCGTAGGGGACAGGGAGACGAGGTCCTACAATGAGCAGTTCTTC.

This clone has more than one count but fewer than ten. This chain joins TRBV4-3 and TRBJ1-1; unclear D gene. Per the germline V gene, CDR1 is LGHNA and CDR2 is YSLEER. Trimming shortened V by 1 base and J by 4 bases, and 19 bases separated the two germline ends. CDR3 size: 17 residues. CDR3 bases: TGCGCCAGCAGCCAAGCCTCCAGACTGAGAACGGGCACTGAAGCTTTCTTT. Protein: CASSQASRLRTGTEAFF.

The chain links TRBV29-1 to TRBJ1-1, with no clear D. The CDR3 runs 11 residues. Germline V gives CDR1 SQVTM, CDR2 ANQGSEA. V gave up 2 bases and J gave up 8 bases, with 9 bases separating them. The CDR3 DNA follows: TGCAGCGTTGAATCCCCGAGCGAAGCTTTCTTT. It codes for CSVESPSEAFF. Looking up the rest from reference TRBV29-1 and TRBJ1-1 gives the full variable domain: SAVISQKPSRDICQRGTSLTIQCQVDSQVTMMFWYRQQPGQSLTLIATANQGSEATYESGFVIDKFPISRPNLTFSTLTVSNMSPEDSSIYLCSVESPSEAFFGQGTRLTVV.

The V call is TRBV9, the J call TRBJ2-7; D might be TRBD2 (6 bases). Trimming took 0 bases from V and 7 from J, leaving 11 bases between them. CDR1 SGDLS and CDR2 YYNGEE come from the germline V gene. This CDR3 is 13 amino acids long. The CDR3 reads CASSVESGEEQYF. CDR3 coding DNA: TGTGCCAGCAGCGTAGAATCGGGAGAGGAGCAGTACTTC.

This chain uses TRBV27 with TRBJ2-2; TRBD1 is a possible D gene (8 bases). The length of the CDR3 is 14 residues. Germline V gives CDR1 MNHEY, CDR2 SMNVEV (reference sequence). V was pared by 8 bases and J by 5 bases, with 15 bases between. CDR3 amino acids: CASHRGGPTGELFF. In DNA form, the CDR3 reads TGTGCCAGCCACAGGGGGGGACCGACCGGGGAGCTGTTTTTT.

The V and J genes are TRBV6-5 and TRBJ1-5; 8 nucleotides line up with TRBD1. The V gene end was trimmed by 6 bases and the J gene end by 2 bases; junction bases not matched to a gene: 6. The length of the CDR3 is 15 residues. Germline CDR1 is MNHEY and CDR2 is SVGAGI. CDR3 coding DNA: TGTGCCAGCAGCCCAACAGGGGGACGCAATCAGCCCCAGCATTTT. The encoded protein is CASSPTGGRNQPQHF.

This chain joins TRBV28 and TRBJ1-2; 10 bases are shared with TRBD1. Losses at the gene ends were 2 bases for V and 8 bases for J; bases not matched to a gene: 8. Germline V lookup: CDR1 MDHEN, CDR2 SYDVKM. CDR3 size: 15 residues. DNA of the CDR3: TGTGCCAGCAGTTTAAGGGGGACAGGGGAGGAGGGCTACACCTTC. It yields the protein CASSLRGTGEEGYTF.

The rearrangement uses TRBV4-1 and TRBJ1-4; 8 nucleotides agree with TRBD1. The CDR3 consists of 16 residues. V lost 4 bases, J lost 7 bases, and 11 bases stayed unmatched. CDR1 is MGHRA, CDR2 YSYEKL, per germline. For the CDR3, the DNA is TGCGCCAGCAGCCCGGGGGACAGGCCGCTTAGTGAAAAACTGTTTTTT. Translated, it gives CASSPGDRPLSEKLFF.

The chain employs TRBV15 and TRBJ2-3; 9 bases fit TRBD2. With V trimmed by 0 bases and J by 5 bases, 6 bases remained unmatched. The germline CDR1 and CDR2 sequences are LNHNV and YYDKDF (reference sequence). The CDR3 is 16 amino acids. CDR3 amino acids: CATSRDPASGEDTQYF. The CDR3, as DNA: TGTGCCACCAGCAGAGATCCGGCTAGCGGGGAAGATACGCAGTATTTT.

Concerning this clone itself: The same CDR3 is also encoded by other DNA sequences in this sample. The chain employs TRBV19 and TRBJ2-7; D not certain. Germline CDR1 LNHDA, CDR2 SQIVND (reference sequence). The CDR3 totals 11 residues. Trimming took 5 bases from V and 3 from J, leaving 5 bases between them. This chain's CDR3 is CASSGSYEQYF. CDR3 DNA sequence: TGTGCCAGTAGTGGTAGCTACGAGCAGTACTTC.

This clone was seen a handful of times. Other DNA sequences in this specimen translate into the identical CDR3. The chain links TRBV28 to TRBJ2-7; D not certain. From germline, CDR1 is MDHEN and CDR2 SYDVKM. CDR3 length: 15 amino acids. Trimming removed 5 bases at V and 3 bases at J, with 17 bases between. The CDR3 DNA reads TGTGCCAGCAGTCCTACGCAGGCCGGCCTCTACGAGCAGTACTTC. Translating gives CASSPTQAGLYEQYF.